The T cell receptor beta chain described here comes from a study of T cells in localized non-small cell lung cancer. The V gene's germline CDR1 is SGDLS and CDR2 YYNGEE. J was trimmed by 2 bases and V by 4 bases; bases with no gene match: 6. This CDR3 is built from 15 residues. Profiling relied on immunoSEQ multiplex PCR, and the TCRdb table lists in-frame clones only, not all of them. The table includes 35,000 to 45,000 clones, 75% to 85% detected once. As to this clone: No antigen is known for it.

Findings of the study overall: Peak T cell clonality was found in uninvolved adjacent lung, exceeding tumor. Appearing in adjacent lung were a median approximately 60 of the top 100 tumor clones. Longer overall survival accompanied higher blood T cell density.

The sample consisted of PBMCs, taken before any cancer treatment. The receptor was isolated from a woman aged 35 to 69 with stage II squamous cell lung carcinoma. V gene TRBV9 combines with J gene TRBJ2-7, with 10 bases that match TRBD2. CDR3 bases: TGTGCCAGCAGCACTTCCGGGACTAGCGCCTACGAGCAGTACTTC. Its protein product is CASSTSGTSAYEQYF.